What follows are 32 T cell receptor beta chains derived from one specimen sequenced in a study of shared clonotypes between healthy human individuals. Assay: immunoSEQ multiplex PCR; the TCRdb copy retains only in-frame clones and omits some. The table lists some 2.1 million clones, roughly 96% of them singletons. The sequencing input was naive CD4+ T cells sorted from blood. Subset: CD45RA+ positively selected. The receptors stem from a man between 18 and 29 years old in good health.

J is TRBJ1-3 and V is TRBV5-6; 8 positions match TRBD1. V lost 3 bases, J lost 1 base, and 0 bases stayed unmatched. CDR1 is SGHDT, CDR2 YYEEEE, per germline. The CDR3 has 14 residues. In nucleotides, the CDR3 is TGTGCCAGCAGCTACAGGGGGTCTGGAAACACCATATATTTT. Amino acids: CASSYRGSGNTIYF.

This clone was seen just once. This chain uses TRBV28 with TRBJ2-5; a possible D gene is TRBD2 (6 bases). Germline loops: CDR1 MDHEN, CDR2 SYDVKM. The CDR3 runs to 14 residues. Trimming pared 5 bases from V and 0 bases from J, leaving 10 bases between. As DNA, the CDR3 is TGTGCCAGCAGTCGGGGCGGGGACCAAGAGACCCAGTACTTC. Amino acids: CASSRGGDQETQYF.

The chain joins TRBV11-2 to TRBJ2-2; D may correspond to TRBD1 or TRBD2 (7 bases each). Looked up from germline, CDR1 is SGHAT and CDR2 is FQNNGV. The germline V and J ends were trimmed by 5 bases and 2 bases, with 15 bases remaining between them. CDR3 length: 16 amino acids. The CDR3 sequence is CASSPGGQINTGELFF. CDR3 coding DNA: TGTGCCAGCAGCCCGGGGGGACAGATTAACACCGGGGAGCTGTTTTTT.

This rearrangement joins TRBV27 to TRBJ1-6; no clear D. Trimming stripped 0 bases from V and 11 bases from J, with 11 bases between. CDR3 length equals 14 residues. Germline CDR1 reads MNHEY; CDR2 reads SMNVEV (reference sequence). The CDR3 protein is CASSLSMEVPPLHF. The DNA of the CDR3 is TGTGCCAGCAGTTTATCGATGGAGGTGCCACCCCTCCACTTT.

The genes are TRBV10-1 and TRBJ2-1; TRBD1 aligns across 7 bases. Germline CDR1 reads WNHNN; CDR2 reads SYGVQD (reference sequence). This CDR3 contains 15 residues. V lost 2 bases to trimming and J lost 2 bases; unmatched junction nucleotides: 3. As DNA, the CDR3 is TGCGCCAGCAGTGAGAGCAGGGGGACCTACAATGAGCAGTTCTTC. Its translation: CASSESRGTYNEQFF.

Of note for this clone: The sample has other DNA sequences that encode this CDR3 too. The chain combines TRBV6-1 with TRBJ2-1, with D possibly being TRBD1 (6 bases). Germline V gene sequence: CDR1 MNHNS, CDR2 SASEGT. Trimming pared 3 bases from V and 0 bases from J, leaving 6 bases between. This CDR3 has 14 residues. In nucleotides, the CDR3 is TGTGCCAGCAGTGACAGGGGCTCCTACAATGAGCAGTTCTTC. Its translation is CASSDRGSYNEQFF.

This clone was recorded once. The rearrangement uses TRBV5-6 and TRBJ2-5; D remains ambiguous. V shed 5 bases and J shed 3 bases, with 5 bases lying between them. This CDR3 is built from 11 residues. Germline V CDR1 and CDR2: SGHDT, YYEEEE. The CDR3 DNA reads TGTGCCAGCAGGCTCAAAGAGACCCAGTACTTC. Translated: CASRLKETQYF.

The V and J genes are TRBV7-9 and TRBJ2-7; D gene ambiguous. This CDR3 is built from 16 residues. Trimming removed 0 bases at V and 7 bases at J, with 19 bases between. CDR1 and CDR2 from the germline V gene are SEHNR and FQNEAQ (reference sequence). The CDR3 DNA reads TGTGCCAGCAGCTTAGCGGGATGGGGTCTGGCGGAAGAGCAGTACTTC. Its protein product is CASSLAGWGLAEEQYF.

The chain couples TRBV2 to TRBJ2-1; D may be TRBD1 (7 bases). The CDR3 length is 14 residues. Deletions cut 7 bases from V and 5 bases from J, with 15 bases between. The germline V gene has CDR1 SNHLY and CDR2 FYNNEI. CDR3 protein: CASKSAGGNNEQFF. DNA for the CDR3: TGTGCCAGCAAAAGTGCAGGGGGGAACAATGAGCAGTTCTTC.

This clone appeared once. The chain combines TRBV7-8 with TRBJ2-5, with a tentative D call TRBD2 (6 bases). CDR3 size: 15 residues. Looked up from germline, CDR1 is SGHVS and CDR2 is FQNEAQ. The V end lost 3 bases, the J end lost 1 base, and 12 bases lay between the germline ends. In DNA, the CDR3 is TGTGCCAGCAGCTTGGAGCGGGCCGGCCAAGAGACCCAGTACTTC. This sequence encodes CASSLERAGQETQYF.

This chain uses TRBV13 with TRBJ2-1; no reliable D call. This CDR3 spans 15 amino acids. In germline, CDR1 is PRHDT, CDR2 FYEKMQ (reference sequence). Trimming took off 1 base at V and 0 bases at J, with 7 bases between the two ends. The CDR3 sequence: CASSLDSLSYNEQFF. CDR3 sequence (DNA): TGTGCCAGCAGCTTAGACTCCCTCTCCTACAATGAGCAGTTCTTC.

This chain's CDR3 is CATFDSYEQYF. The CDR3 bases are TGTGCCACCTTTGACAGCTACGAGCAGTACTTC. V usage is TRBV10-3 and J usage is TRBJ2-7; D might be TRBD1 (5 bases). The CDR3 is 11 residues long. Germline V gene sequence: CDR1 ENHRY, CDR2 SYGVKD. Trimming took 10 bases from V and 3 from J, leaving 10 bases between them.

The chain links TRBV27 to TRBJ2-5; D ambiguous. The V end lost 5 bases, the J end lost 5 bases, and 9 bases lay between the germline ends. This CDR3 contains 12 residues. CDR1 is MNHEY and CDR2 is SMNVEV in the germline V gene (reference sequence). CDR3: CASSHPMETQYF. Here the CDR3 DNA reads TGTGCCAGCAGTCACCCCATGGAGACCCAGTACTTC.

The chain is built from TRBV6-1 and TRBJ2-3; possibly TRBD1 for D (6 bases). CDR1 and CDR2 from the germline V gene are MNHNS and SASEGT. V gave up 5 bases and J gave up 0 bases, with 12 bases separating them. This CDR3 is 15 amino acids long. Here the CDR3 reads CASSFLGGSTDTQYF. Here the CDR3 DNA reads TGTGCCAGCAGTTTCCTAGGGGGTAGCACAGATACGCAGTATTTT.

V gene TRBV5-4 combines with J gene TRBJ2-7, with unresolved D. With 5 bases removed from V and 3 bases from J, the gap between germline ends came to 12 bases. Germline V gene data show CDR1 as SGHNT and CDR2 as YYREEE (reference sequence). The CDR3 has 13 amino acids. The CDR3 loop reads CASSTESVYEQYF. The CDR3 DNA follows: TGTGCCAGCAGTACAGAATCCGTCTACGAGCAGTACTTC.

This clone was picked up one time. This chain links TRBV2 with TRBJ2-5; 7 positions match TRBD2. J gave up 0 bases and V 7 bases, and 8 bases lay outside the gene matches. Looked up from germline, CDR1 is SNHLY and CDR2 is FYNNEI. This CDR3 has 15 residues. The CDR3 sequence: CASTLKLAYQETQYF. The CDR3 nucleotides are TGTGCCAGCACCTTAAAACTAGCGTACCAAGAGACCCAGTACTTC. The full variable domain, rest sourced from reference TRBV2 and TRBJ2-5, is EPEVTQTPSHQVTQMGQEVILRCVPISNHLYFYWYRQILGQKVEFLVSFYNNEISEKSEIFDDQFSVERPDGSNFTLKIRSTKLEDSAMYFCASTLKLAYQETQYFGPGTRLLVL.

This clone was counted only a few times. The gene calls are TRBV28 and TRBJ1-3; perhaps TRBD1 as D (5 bases). Trimming pared 3 bases from V and 0 bases from J, leaving 9 bases between. There are 15 residues in the CDR3. Per the germline V gene, CDR1 is MDHEN and CDR2 is SYDVKM. The CDR3 DNA follows: TGTGCCAGCAGTTTGGGACGGCTCTCTGGAAACACCATATATTTT. Its protein is CASSLGRLSGNTIYF.

The sample holds one count of this clone. This rearrangement joins TRBV29-1 to TRBJ1-4; D is ambiguous. Trimming cost V 0 bases and J 4 bases, with 3 bases left between them. The CDR3 consists of 12 residues. Germline CDR1 reads SQVTM; CDR2 reads ANQGSEA. DNA of the CDR3: TGCAGCGTTGAAGACCTTAATGAAAAACTGTTTTTT. Protein product: CSVEDLNEKLFF. The full variable domain, with the rest looked up from reference TRBV29-1 and TRBJ1-4, is SAVISQKPSRDICQRGTSLTIQCQVDSQVTMMFWYRQQPGQSLTLIATANQGSEATYESGFVIDKFPISRPNLTFSTLTVSNMSPEDSSIYLCSVEDLNEKLFFGSGTQLSVL.

V is TRBV10-1 and J is TRBJ2-7; a weak D match, TRBD2 (5 bases). The CDR3 has 16 residues. V was trimmed by 3 bases and J by 0 bases, leaving 15 bases between them. Germline CDR1 and CDR2: WNHNN and SYGVQD (reference sequence). The CDR3 bases are TGCGCCAGCAGTGAAGTGAGGGATCGAGTCTCCTACGAGCAGTACTTC. Its protein product is CASSEVRDRVSYEQYF.

This chain joins TRBV28 and TRBJ1-3; perhaps TRBD1 as D (6 bases). Germline V gene lookup returns CDR1 MDHEN and CDR2 SYDVKM. This CDR3 is 17 amino acids long. V was trimmed by 5 bases and J by 1 base, leaving 18 bases between them. This CDR3 reads CASSPPDSVPSGNTIYF. The CDR3 DNA follows: TGTGCCAGCAGTCCACCGGACAGTGTTCCGTCTGGAAACACCATATATTTT.

This clone was observed a single time. The J gene is TRBJ2-7, the V gene TRBV11-2, with D unclear. V lost 3 bases and J 0 bases, leaving 9 bases between the germline ends. Looked up from germline, CDR1 is SGHAT and CDR2 is FQNNGV. This CDR3 has 14 residues. The CDR3 coding sequence is TGTGCCAGCAGCTTTTCCGCTAGCTCCTACGAGCAGTACTTC. Translating it yields CASSFSASSYEQYF.

This clone was detected only once. Other DNA variants within this sample encode the same CDR3. The chain couples TRBV30 to TRBJ2-6; possible D gene TRBD1, 6 bases. V was trimmed by 3 bases and J by 0 bases, leaving 12 bases between them. Germline lookup yields CDR1 GTSNPN and CDR2 SVGIG (reference sequence). The CDR3 covers 16 residues. CDR3 nucleotide sequence: TGTGCCTGGAGCCGAACAGGGAACTCTGGGGCCAACGTCCTGACTTTC. It specifies CAWSRTGNSGANVLTF.

The chain combines TRBV7-2 with TRBJ2-4; 7 bases align to TRBD1. V lost 3 bases, J lost 9 bases, and 8 bases stayed unmatched. The CDR3 totals 14 residues. The germline gives CDR1 SGHTA, CDR2 FQGNSA. The CDR3 bases are TGTGCCAGCAGCTTGAGACAGGGATCGGGCATTCAGTACTTC. Its protein product is CASSLRQGSGIQYF. Combining the CDR3 with reference TRBV7-2 and TRBJ2-4 gives the whole variable domain GAGVSQSPSNKVTEKGKDVELRCDPISGHTALYWYRQSLGQGLEFLIYFQGNSAPDKSGLPSDRFSAERTGGSVSTLTIQRTQQEDSAVYLCASSLRQGSGIQYFGAGTRLSVL.

V usage is TRBV30 and J usage is TRBJ1-1; D is ambiguous. Trimming cost V 5 bases and J 8 bases, with 9 bases left between them. CDR1 is GTSNPN and CDR2 is SVGIG in the germline V gene (reference sequence). The CDR3 consists of 10 residues. The CDR3 DNA is TGTGCCTGGTCGACGGTAGAAGCTTTCTTT. This gives the protein CAWSTVEAFF. Complete variable domain (other parts from reference TRBV30 and TRBJ1-1): SQTIHQWPATLVQPVGSPLSLECTVEGTSNPNLYWYRQAAGRGLQLLFYSVGIGQISSEVPQNLSASRPQDRQFILSSKKLLLSDSGFYLCAWSTVEAFFGQGTRLTVV.

The genes are TRBV4-1 and TRBJ1-1; D is perhaps TRBD1 (5 bases). CDR3 length equals 16 residues. Looked up from germline, CDR1 is MGHRA and CDR2 is YSYEKL. The V end lost 0 bases, the J end lost 1 base, and 12 bases lay between the germline ends. CDR3 protein: CASSQEGQTSNTEAFF. CDR3 nucleotide sequence: TGCGCCAGCAGCCAAGAGGGGCAGACCTCGAACACTGAAGCTTTCTTT.

The rearrangement links TRBV4-1 to TRBJ1-2; D unclear. Trimming shortened V by 1 base and J by 5 bases, and 11 bases separated the two germline ends. The CDR3 runs 14 residues. Germline V gene data show CDR1 as MGHRA and CDR2 as YSYEKL. The chain's CDR3 is CASSQVPGSYGYTF. The CDR3 DNA sequence: TGCGCCAGCAGCCAAGTCCCGGGATCGTATGGCTACACCTTC.

The chain carries TRBV5-6 and TRBJ1-2; D not resolved. The CDR3 consists of 14 residues. CDR1 is SGHDT, CDR2 YYEEEE, per germline. Trimming removed 0 bases at V and 0 bases at J, with 6 bases between. CDR3 loop: CASSLVQPNYGYTF. The CDR3, as DNA: TGTGCCAGCAGCTTGGTACAGCCTAACTATGGCTACACCTTC. The whole variable domain, filled in from reference TRBV5-6 and TRBJ1-2, reads DAGVTQSPTHLIKTRGQQVTLRCSPKSGHDTVSWYQQALGQGPQFIFQYYEEEERQRGNFPDRFSGHQFPNYSSELNVNALLLGDSALYLCASSLVQPNYGYTFGSGTRLTVV.

In DNA, the CDR3 is TGTGCCAGCAGTTACGGGAGTTTCGGCAATAATGAAAAACTGTTTTTT. Residues: CASSYGSFGNNEKLFF. The chain employs TRBV6-6 and TRBJ1-4, with no clear D. V was shortened by 2 bases and J by 4 bases, with 14 bases between the two germline ends. Per the germline V gene, CDR1 is MNHNY and CDR2 is SVGAGI (reference sequence). The CDR3 totals 16 residues.

In the case of this clone: The sample contains more than one DNA sequence encoding this CDR3. V gene TRBV5-1 combines with J gene TRBJ1-1; D is undetermined. The CDR3 covers 13 residues. Per the germline V gene, CDR1 is SGHRS and CDR2 is YFSETQ. The V end was cut by 5 bases, the J end by 1 base, with 9 bases between. This CDR3 is CASRLTGNTEAFF. DNA for the CDR3: TGCGCCAGCAGGTTGACTGGGAACACTGAAGCTTTCTTT.

This clone was picked up one time. The rearrangement joins TRBV6-4 to TRBJ1-2; tentatively, D is TRBD1 (6 bases). CDR3 length: 13 amino acids. The V end lost 4 bases, the J end lost 4 bases, and 10 bases lay between the germline ends. Germline V gene sequence: CDR1 MRHNA, CDR2 SNTAGT. This CDR3 is CASSAGAAYGYTF. The DNA of the CDR3 is TGTGCCAGCAGTGCAGGGGCCGCCTATGGCTACACCTTC.

V usage is TRBV5-5 and J usage is TRBJ2-2, with D unclear. There are 13 residues in the CDR3. V shed 4 bases and J shed 2 bases, with 6 bases lying between them. Per the germline V gene, CDR1 is SGHKS and CDR2 is YYEKEE (reference sequence). Here the CDR3 reads CASSASNTGELFF. The CDR3, as DNA: TGTGCCAGCAGCGCGTCAAACACCGGGGAGCTGTTTTTT.

The chain couples TRBV7-2 to TRBJ2-7, with D hard to call. Germline V gives CDR1 SGHTA, CDR2 FQGNSA. V lost 5 bases and J 0 bases, leaving 11 bases between the germline ends. CDR3 length: 14 residues. CDR3 bases: TGTGCCAGCAGCCCCCCCACCAGCTCCTACGAGCAGTACTTC. Its translation: CASSPPTSSYEQYF.